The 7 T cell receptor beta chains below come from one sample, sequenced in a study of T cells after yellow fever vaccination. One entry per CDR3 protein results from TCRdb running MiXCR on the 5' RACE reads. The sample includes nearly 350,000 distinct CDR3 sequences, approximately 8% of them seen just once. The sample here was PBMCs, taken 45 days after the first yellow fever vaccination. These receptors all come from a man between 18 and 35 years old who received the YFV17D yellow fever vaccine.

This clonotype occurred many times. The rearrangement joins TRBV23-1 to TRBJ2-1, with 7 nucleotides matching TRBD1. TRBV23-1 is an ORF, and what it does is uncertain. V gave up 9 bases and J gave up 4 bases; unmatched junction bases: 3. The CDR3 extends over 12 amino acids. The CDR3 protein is CARGDSYNEQFF. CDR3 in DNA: TGCGCCAGGGGGGACAGTTACAATGAGCAGTTCTTC.

For the CDR3, the DNA is TGTGCCAGCAGCTCCTTGTGGAACACCGGGGAGCTGTTTTTT. Its protein product is CASSSLWNTGELFF. This chain joins TRBV7-8 and TRBJ2-2; D unclear. The CDR3 is 14 amino acids. In germline, CDR1 is SGHVS, CDR2 FQNEAQ. Trimming removed 4 bases at V and 1 base at J, with 7 bases between.

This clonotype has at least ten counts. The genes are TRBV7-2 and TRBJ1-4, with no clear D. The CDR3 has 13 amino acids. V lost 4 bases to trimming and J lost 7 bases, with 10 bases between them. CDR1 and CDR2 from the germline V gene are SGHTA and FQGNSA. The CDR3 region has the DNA TGTGCCAGCAGCTCCTCGTTGTCTGAAAAACTGTTTTTT. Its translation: CASSSSLSEKLFF. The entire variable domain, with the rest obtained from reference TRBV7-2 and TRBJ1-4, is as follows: GAGVSQSPSNKVTEKGKDVELRCDPISGHTALYWYRQSLGQGLEFLIYFQGNSAPDKSGLPSDRFSAERTGGSVSTLTIQRTQQEDSAVYLCASSSSLSEKLFFGSGTQLSVL.

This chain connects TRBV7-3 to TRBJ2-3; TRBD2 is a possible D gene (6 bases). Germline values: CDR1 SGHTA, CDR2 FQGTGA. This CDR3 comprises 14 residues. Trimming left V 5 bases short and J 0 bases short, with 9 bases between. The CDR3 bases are TGTGCCAGCAGCGGAGGGGACAGCACAGATACGCAGTATTTT. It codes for CASSGGDSTDTQYF.

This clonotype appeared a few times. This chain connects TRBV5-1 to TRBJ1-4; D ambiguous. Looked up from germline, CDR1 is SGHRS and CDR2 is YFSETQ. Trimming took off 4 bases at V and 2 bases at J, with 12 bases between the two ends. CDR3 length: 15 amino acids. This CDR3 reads CASSLNGWTNEKLFF. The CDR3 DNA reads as TGCGCCAGCAGCCTGAATGGGTGGACTAATGAAAAACTGTTTTTT.

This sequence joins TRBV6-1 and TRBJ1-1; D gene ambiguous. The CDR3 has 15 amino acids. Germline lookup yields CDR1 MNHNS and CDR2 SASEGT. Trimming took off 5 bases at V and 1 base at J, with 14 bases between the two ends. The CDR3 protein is CASSKEDGSNTEAFF. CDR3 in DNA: TGTGCCAGCAGTAAAGAGGACGGTTCGAACACTGAAGCTTTCTTT.

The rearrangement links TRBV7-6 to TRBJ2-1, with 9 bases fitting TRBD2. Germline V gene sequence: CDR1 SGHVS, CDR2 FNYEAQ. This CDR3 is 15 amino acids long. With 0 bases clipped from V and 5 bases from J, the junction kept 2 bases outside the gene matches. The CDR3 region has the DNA TGTGCCAGCAGCTTAGCGCGGGGGGGGAACAATGAGCAGTTCTTC. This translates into CASSLARGGNNEQFF.